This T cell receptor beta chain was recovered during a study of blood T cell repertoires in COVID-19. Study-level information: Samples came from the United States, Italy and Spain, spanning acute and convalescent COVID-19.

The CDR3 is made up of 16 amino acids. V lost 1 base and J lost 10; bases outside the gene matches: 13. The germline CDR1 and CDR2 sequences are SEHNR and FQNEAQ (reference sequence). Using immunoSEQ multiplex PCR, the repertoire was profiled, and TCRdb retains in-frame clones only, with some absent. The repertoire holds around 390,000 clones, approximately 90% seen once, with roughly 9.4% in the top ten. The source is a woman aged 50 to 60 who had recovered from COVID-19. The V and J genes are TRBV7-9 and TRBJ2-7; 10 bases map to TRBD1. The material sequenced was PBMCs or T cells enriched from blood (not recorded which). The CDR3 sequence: CASSLGAGTGAKAQYF. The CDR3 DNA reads TGTGCCAGCAGCTTAGGGGCCGGGACAGGGGCCAAGGCTCAGTACTTC.